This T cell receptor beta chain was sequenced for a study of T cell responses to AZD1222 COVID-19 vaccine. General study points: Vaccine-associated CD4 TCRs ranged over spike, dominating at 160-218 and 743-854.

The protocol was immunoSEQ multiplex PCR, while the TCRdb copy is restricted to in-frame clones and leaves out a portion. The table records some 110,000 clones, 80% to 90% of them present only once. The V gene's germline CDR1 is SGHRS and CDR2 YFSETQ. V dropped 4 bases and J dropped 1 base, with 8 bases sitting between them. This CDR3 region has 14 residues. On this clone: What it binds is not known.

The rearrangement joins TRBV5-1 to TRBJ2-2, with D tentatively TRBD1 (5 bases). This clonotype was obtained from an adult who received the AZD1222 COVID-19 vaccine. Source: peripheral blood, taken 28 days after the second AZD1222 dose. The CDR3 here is CASSEQVNTGELFF. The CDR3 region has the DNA TGCGCCAGCAGCGAACAGGTGAACACCGGGGAGCTGTTTTTT.